The clone carrying this TCR beta chain was picked up many times. The germline CDR1 and CDR2 sequences are DFQATT and SNEGSKA (reference sequence). CDR3 size: 13 residues. The data originate from a study of human T cells and chemical hapten exposure. Time point of the sample: patch test 1, 2 weeks after DPC sensitization. Treatment specified: therapeutic diphenylcyclopropenone sensitization with weekly scalp DPC. Suited to DPC and affected by alopecia, the donors ranged from 18 to 70 years old. TCRdb passed the RACE reads through MiXCR, listing each CDR3 protein once. This table holds 55,000 to 85,000 distinct CDR3 sequences, about 9.4% found once.

This chain connects TRBV20-1 to TRBJ1-5; D not certain. Sequenced material: whole blood, taken in connection with sensitization to the hapten diphenylcyclopropenone (DPC). This receptor was taken from a woman in her forties with alopecia areata. Some clones in this sample may be carry-over from other donors' samples. DNA of the CDR3: TGCGCCGAGCGGGGTGCGGGCAATCAGCCCCAGCATTTT. Translating it yields CAERGAGNQPQHF.